The 13 T cell receptor beta chains presented below share a single source sample, sequenced in a study of glioma-infiltrating T cells after dendritic cell vaccination. Clones were read by immunoSEQ multiplex PCR, and TCRdb kept only the in-frame ones, dropping some. The table includes roughly 100,000 clones, around 91% detected once. The sample's time point: after dendritic cell vaccination, including at tumor progression/relapse. Specimen: blood, collected after dendritic cell vaccination. The receptors derive from a human donor with glioblastoma.

This clone showed up just once. V gene TRBV5-1 combines with J gene TRBJ1-6, with 7 bases lining up with TRBD1. The germline CDR1 and CDR2 sequences are SGHRS and YFSETQ. This CDR3 has 13 amino acids. The ends lost 6 bases at V and 8 bases at J; junction bases unmatched: 5. The CDR3 loop is CASNKGADSPLHF. As DNA, the CDR3 is TGCGCCAGCAATAAGGGGGCCGATTCACCCCTCCACTTT. Complete variable domain (other parts from reference TRBV5-1 and TRBJ1-6): KAGVTQTPRYLIKTRGQQVTLSCSPISGHRSVSWYQQTPGQGLQFLFEYFSETQRNKGNFPGRFSGRQFSNSRSEMNVSTLELGDSALYLCASNKGADSPLHFGNGTRLTVT.

V usage is TRBV19 and J usage is TRBJ2-7, with TRBD1 as a possible D gene (6 bases). The germline gives CDR1 LNHDA, CDR2 SQIVND (reference sequence). The CDR3 has 14 amino acids. V was trimmed by 7 bases and J by 0 bases, leaving 13 bases between them. The CDR3 DNA follows: TGTGCCAGTACCGGACAGTTCGGCTCCTACGAGCAGTACTTC. It encodes CASTGQFGSYEQYF. The whole variable domain, filled in from reference TRBV19 and TRBJ2-7, reads DGGITQSPKYLFRKEGQNVTLSCEQNLNHDAMYWYRQDPGQGLRLIYYSQIVNDFQKGDIAEGYSVSREKKESFPLTVTSAQKNPTAFYLCASTGQFGSYEQYFGPGTRLTVT.

The chain combines TRBV7-6 with TRBJ2-7; D perhaps matches TRBD2 (6 bases). The CDR3 covers 13 residues. Germline assignment: CDR1 SGHVS and CDR2 FNYEAQ. Trimming removed 5 bases at V and 1 base at J, with 9 bases between. The CDR3 region is CASSAGRSYEQYF. CDR3 sequence (DNA): TGTGCCAGCAGCGCAGGGAGGTCCTACGAGCAGTACTTC.

The chain carries TRBV29-1 and TRBJ2-7; 9 nucleotides match TRBD1. V trimming: 5 bases; J trimming: 11 bases; junction bases outside the gene matches: 10. Germline lookup yields CDR1 SQVTM and CDR2 ANQGSEA. CDR3 length: 12 amino acids. CDR3 in amino acids: CSVWTGETIEYF. The CDR3 nucleotides are TGCAGCGTTTGGACAGGGGAGACGATTGAGTACTTC.

This rearrangement joins TRBV29-1 to TRBJ1-1; D ambiguous. V lost 2 bases, J lost 4 bases, and 5 bases lay in between. The CDR3 length is 11 residues. CDR1 and CDR2 (germline): SQVTM, ANQGSEA. The CDR3 protein is CSVETGTEAFF. As DNA, the CDR3 is TGCAGCGTTGAAACGGGCACTGAAGCTTTCTTT.

This rearrangement joins TRBV19 to TRBJ2-7; the match to TRBD1 covers 7 bases. The ends lost 2 bases at V and 1 base at J; junction bases unmatched: 2. Per the germline V gene, CDR1 is LNHDA and CDR2 is SQIVND (reference sequence). The CDR3 consists of 14 residues. The CDR3 bases are TGTGCCAGTAGTATAAGGACAGGATCCTACGAGCAGTACTTC. This encodes CASSIRTGSYEQYF.

This chain connects TRBV5-1 to TRBJ2-1; 10 nucleotides line up with TRBD1. Germline V CDR1 and CDR2: SGHRS, YFSETQ. Trimming took 0 bases from V and 9 from J; bases not matched to a gene: 6. The CDR3 is 15 amino acids. The CDR3 here is CASSLGQGASGEQFF. The CDR3 DNA reads TGCGCCAGCAGCTTGGGACAGGGGGCCAGTGGTGAGCAGTTCTTC. Drawing the rest from reference TRBV5-1 and TRBJ2-1, the complete variable domain is KAGVTQTPRYLIKTRGQQVTLSCSPISGHRSVSWYQQTPGQGLQFLFEYFSETQRNKGNFPGRFSGRQFSNSRSEMNVSTLELGDSALYLCASSLGQGASGEQFFGPGTRLTVL.

This chain joins TRBV6-5 and TRBJ2-1; D is perhaps TRBD2 (5 bases). CDR1 and CDR2 (germline): MNHEY, SVGAGI. Trimming pared 6 bases from V and 5 bases from J, leaving 14 bases between. The CDR3 has 14 amino acids. CDR3 region: CASSNEGLHNEQFF. CDR3 bases: TGTGCCAGCAGCAACGAGGGTCTCCACAATGAGCAGTTCTTC.

V and J are TRBV7-9 and TRBJ1-1; D is unclear. Trimming shortened V by 6 bases and J by 4 bases, and 12 bases separated the two germline ends. The germline gives CDR1 SEHNR, CDR2 FQNEAQ (reference sequence). The CDR3 has 13 residues. Here the CDR3 DNA reads TGTGCCAGCAGACCGACACAGTCCACTGAAGCTTTCTTT. Encoded protein: CASRPTQSTEAFF.

The V gene is TRBV4-1, the J gene TRBJ2-5; TRBD2 matches 7 bases. CDR3 length: 16 amino acids. Trimming cost V 0 bases and J 5 bases; bases outside gene matches: 9. Per germline, CDR1 MGHRA and CDR2 YSYEKL. The CDR3 DNA reads TGCGCCAGCAGCCAAGACTTCGGACTAGTAAGCGAGACCCAGTACTTC. Amino acid sequence: CASSQDFGLVSETQYF.

The chain combines TRBV7-8 with TRBJ2-7; TRBD1 might be the D (6 bases). Between the trimmed V and J ends, which lost 4 bases and 0 bases, there was a span of 10 bases. Germline CDR1 SGHVS, CDR2 FQNEAQ. The CDR3 runs to 14 residues. The DNA for the CDR3 is TGTGCCAGCAGCTCGGACAGCAACTCCTACGAGCAGTACTTC. It encodes CASSSDSNSYEQYF.

Details on this clone: The same CDR3 can be traced to other DNA sequences in this sample. This sequence joins TRBV5-1 and TRBJ1-1, with D perhaps matching TRBD1 (5 bases). The CDR3 runs 14 residues. In germline, CDR1 is SGHRS, CDR2 YFSETQ. Trimming shortened V by 0 bases and J by 0 bases, and 6 bases separated the two germline ends. The CDR3 bases are TGCGCCAGCAGCTTGGGACAGATGAACACTGAAGCTTTCTTT. Translation gives CASSLGQMNTEAFF. Full variable domain (remainder filled in from reference TRBV5-1 and TRBJ1-1): KAGVTQTPRYLIKTRGQQVTLSCSPISGHRSVSWYQQTPGQGLQFLFEYFSETQRNKGNFPGRFSGRQFSNSRSEMNVSTLELGDSALYLCASSLGQMNTEAFFGQGTRLTVV.

The rearrangement uses TRBV9 and TRBJ1-2; TRBD1 might be the D (5 bases). Germline V gives CDR1 SGDLS, CDR2 YYNGEE. V was shortened by 2 bases and J by 6 bases, with 11 bases between the two germline ends. CDR3 length: 13 residues. The CDR3 protein is CASSVPGNHGYTF. The CDR3 DNA sequence: TGTGCCAGCAGCGTCCCAGGGAATCATGGCTACACCTTC.